This T cell receptor (beta chain) comes out of a study of T cells in lung cancer brain metastases (dated by TCRdb to about 2018). Background for the entire study: Of the roughly 21 patients, 15 to 17 had a history of tobacco use, with a median of around 40 pack-years. About 90% of the 20 patients received no interval therapy between primary and metastasis resection. The median interval between acquisition of the primary specimen and acquisition of the brain metastasis specimen was 348 days. In this study, the TCR beta CDR3 repertoires of fully resected primary non-small cell lung cancers were compared with those of paired brain metastases. The cohort comprised around 20 patients contributing 40 specimens, one primary lung lesion and one brain metastasis each. Patients had a median age at first diagnosis of around 60 years, with roughly nine males and fewer than 13 females. Primary and metastatic specimens both had an average DNA integrity number of around 3.8, with no significant difference between the two sites. Points the paper makes about the study in general: Brain metastases contained significantly fewer unique productive clones than the paired primaries (median about 1,600 versus 5,000). DNA fragmentation in the FFPE samples may have kept the complete infiltrating T cell repertoire from being retrieved. In brain metastases, the ten most abundant clones accounted for a significantly larger fraction of the repertoire than in primaries, a finding that suggests clonal expansion. Most clones were lesion-specific, with limited overlap between paired lesions (mean Morisita index around 0.23). It was not possible to control for the effects of preoperative corticosteroids on T cell infiltration in brain metastases.

Turning to this clone: Its antigen is not yet known. No qualities accompany the bases; no much larger clone lies one base away.

Patients underwent resection for synchronous oligometastatic disease or delayed recurrence of a solitary brain metastasis. To avoid including cancers other than NSCLC, any patient with a history of multiple malignancies was excluded. Tumor areas were macrodissected from 4 or 5 deparaffinized around 9.1 um unstained sections under guidance from marked H&E slides. All specimens were fixed in formalin and embedded in paraffin (FFPE). Genomic DNA was extracted using the AllPrep DNA/RNA FFPE Kit. Between roughly 2 and 5 ug genomic DNA was input per sample, and equal DNA input was given to paired samples. TCR beta libraries were built with the immunoSEQ hsTCRbeta Kit using multiplexed V and J gene primers in two PCR steps. Pooled libraries, together with positive and negative controls, were sequenced on an Illumina MiSeq with a 100-cycle paired-end protocol. On the authors' methods: Raw data were processed by the immunoSEQ vendor into normalized, annotated TCR beta repertoire reports. Richness was counted as unique clones by nucleotide sequence, and total richness was extrapolated with the iChao1 and Efron-Thisted estimators. To characterize and compare the paired lesions, the analysis used Pielou's evenness, Simpson's index, the proportional abundance of the top-ten clones, and the Morisita overlap index. In its TCRdb copy, this immuneACCESS table keeps in-frame sequences only and misses some clones. Where compared with another copy, unresolved V genes explain less than half of these, and the others have no known cause. Clone size and V and J calls were adopted from that table, with D and trimming inferred from the DNA. Present in this sample are 3,000 to 4,000 clones, roughly nine tenths of which were seen just once. The ten largest account for 5.2% of the sample.

The CDR3 numbers 15 residues from cysteine through phenylalanine. The entry retains the CDR3 DNA only, 45 bases that are in frame from base 1. At the junction V is shortened by 4 bases and J by 1 base; bases outside the gene matches: 5. From the germline V gene (reference sequence), CDR1 is SEHNR and CDR2 is FQNEAQ. Recombination connected TRBV7-9 to TRBJ2-5; 8 central bases correspond to TRBD1. This receptor was taken from a woman aged 50 to 60 with non-small cell lung cancer. Sequencing used tumor tissue from the primary lung tumor. The cell subset or site label corresponds to: primary lung cancer lesion. The CDR3 protein is CASSYVQGAQETQYF. The base sequence is TGTGCCAGCAGCTACGTTCAGGGGGCCCAAGAGACCCAGTACTTC.